This TCR beta chain was identified during a study of CD8 T cells in ankylosing spondylitis (dated by TCRdb to the late 2010s). In the study overall: To find TCR variants linked to disease, the study profiled T cell receptor beta repertoires in ankylosing spondylitis patients and healthy donors. The full study cohort comprised 25 ankylosing spondylitis patients and around 100 healthy donors. Peripheral blood was sampled, and synovial fluid was additionally collected from ankylosing spondylitis patients.

Overall study outcomes, separate from this receptor: Blood from ankylosing spondylitis patients appeared to be characterized by a TCR beta motif made up of seven or eight highly homologous amino acid variants. The disease-linked clones showed a CD8+ phenotype and occurred at relatively low frequencies in peripheral blood. Some of the motif variants had been reported before in the synovial fluid and blood of reactive arthritis patients, a finding that suggests common disease-initiation mechanisms. The disease-linked clones were reported as significantly enriched in matched synovial fluid samples from ankylosing spondylitis patients.

CDR1 and CDR2 (WNHNN, SYGVQD) derive from the germline V gene (reference sequence). Inclusive of the bounding cysteine and phenylalanine, the CDR3 is 14 residues long. The sequence is cut down to CDR3 DNA, 42 bases in frame from base 1. V loses 4 bases at its end and J loses 7 bases; junction bases beyond the gene matches: 4. This sample was sequenced with an Illumina HiSeq 2500. TCR beta libraries were prepared by quantitative 5'-RACE with molecular barcodes. The study's processing was this. Disease-linked TCR variants were identified with a new computational method built on a probabilistic model of VDJ rearrangement. The public reads were reprocessed in TCRdb via fastp at Q25 and MiXCR, keeping in-frame beta chains. Rows matching on CDR3 protein sequence are summarized as one entry with the most common DNA and genes. The V and J calls follow TCRdb's processing rather than the paper's. The sample yields 500,000 or so distinct CDR3 sequences; about 5.2% were counted once. The ten largest clones capture roughly 3.2% of the sample.

This clonotype was seen ten or more times. There is no known antigen for this receptor. The input lacks base qualities; no much larger clone sits a single base away. Sequenced input: blood, either unsorted or a sorted T cell fraction (not recorded which). This chain joins TRBV10-1 to TRBJ2-7; 13 bases in between match TRBD2. The receptor comes from a male donor with ankylosing spondylitis. The CDR3 reads as follows: CASSAPGLAGEQYF. The nucleotide sequence reads as follows: TGCGCCAGCAGTGCCCCGGGACTAGCGGGAGAGCAGTACTTC.